This entry describes one TCR beta chain. Its antigen is as yet unknown. Specified treatment: roughly 10-day PBMC culture with coronavirus spike peptide pools or control peptides (ViraFEST assay). The CDR3 has 13 amino acids. Deletions cut 4 bases from V and 2 bases from J, with 11 bases between. Per the germline V gene, CDR1 is GTSNPN and CDR2 is SVGIG (reference sequence). This specimen comes from a study of vaccination and CD4 T cells after COVID-19. About the research overall: Collection of post-vaccine samples followed dose two by a median around 70 days, spanning a range of 14 to 241.

Sequencing of cultured CD4+ T cell DNA used the Oncomine TCR Beta short-read assay. MiXCR was run by TCRdb on the PCR reads, yielding one entry per CDR3 protein. The table shows around 3,900 distinct CDR3 sequences, with 21% occurring only once. J is TRBJ1-1 and V is TRBV30; no clear D gene. The material sequenced was CD4+ T cells from blood, cultured in vitro. The source of this sequence is a human donor who had recovered from COVID-19. The CDR3 sequence: CAWTVHQNTEAFF. As DNA, the CDR3 is TGTGCCTGGACTGTACACCAAAACACTGAAGCTTTCTTT.